A single sample is the source of the 5 T cell receptor beta chains below, sequenced in a study of blood T cell repertoires in COVID-19. Clones were read by immunoSEQ multiplex PCR, and TCRdb kept only the in-frame ones, dropping some. The data show 300,000 or so clones, around 90% seen once. Material for sequencing was peripheral blood. These receptors were collected from a man aged 18-30 years who had recovered from COVID-19.

This clone appeared a few times. CDR3 amino acids: CASSTTGDTEAFF. The CDR3 nucleotides are TGTGCCAGCTCAACAACAGGGGACACTGAAGCTTTCTTT. The rearrangement links TRBV18 to TRBJ1-1; 7 bases agree with TRBD1. The V gene's germline CDR1 is KGHSH and CDR2 LQKENI. The V gene end was trimmed by 5 bases and the J gene end by 3 bases; junction bases not matched to a gene: 3. The CDR3 runs 13 residues.

V gene TRBV6-2 or TRBV6-3 combines with J gene TRBJ1-6; tentatively, D is TRBD1 (6 bases). From germline, CDR1 is MNHEY and CDR2 SVGEGT. CDR3 size: 14 residues. V lost 7 bases and J lost 7, with 14 bases in between. The CDR3 loop is CASTPDSENSPLHF. The CDR3 DNA is TGTGCCAGCACCCCGGACAGTGAGAATTCACCCCTCCACTTT.

V gene TRBV19 combines with J gene TRBJ1-1; D remains unclear. The germline CDR1 and CDR2 sequences are LNHDA and SQIVND (reference sequence). The CDR3 contains 14 residues. V was pared by 1 base and J by 0 bases, with 6 bases between. The CDR3 loop reads CASSIGAVNTEAFF. CDR3 sequence (DNA): TGTGCCAGTAGTATAGGGGCCGTGAACACTGAAGCTTTCTTT.

The chain carries TRBV7-3 and TRBJ2-1; TRBD2 matches at 12 bases. After removal of 5 bases from V and 1 base from J, the junction contained 9 bases not matched to a gene. The CDR3 is 18 residues long. Germline-derived CDR1 and CDR2 are SGHTA and FQGTGA. The CDR3 DNA reads as TGTGCCAGCAGCCCCACCGGGACTAGCGGGTTTTCCTACAATGAGCAGTTCTTC. Translating gives CASSPTGTSGFSYNEQFF.

A single count supports this clone. J is TRBJ1-1 and V is TRBV18; D gene uncertain. Germline V CDR1 and CDR2: KGHSH, LQKENI. V was trimmed by 1 base and J by 1 base, leaving 10 bases between them. This CDR3 has 15 amino acids. CDR3 DNA sequence: TGTGCCAGCTCACCACGGAGGGAAACGAACACTGAAGCTTTCTTT. As protein: CASSPRRETNTEAFF. The variable domain in full, with the rest retrieved from reference TRBV18 and TRBJ1-1, is NAGVMQNPRHLVRRRGQEARLRCSPMKGHSHVYWYRQLPEEGLKFMVYLQKENIIDESGMPKERFSAEFPKEGPSILRIQQVVRGDSAAYFCASSPRRETNTEAFFGQGTRLTVV.